This entry describes one T cell receptor (beta chain). In the original analysis: For nucleated cells, counts were estimated from reference gene primer amplification. Method: immunoSEQ multiplex PCR; TCRdb's copy keeps in-frame clones and lacks some. The DNA gave D and trimming, while V, J and clone size come from that table. The sample has about 58,000 clones; 88% are singletons. Unmatched junction bases numbered 6, after V lost 2 bases and J lost 6 bases. The length of the CDR3 is 15 residues. Germline V CDR1 and CDR2: SGDLS, YYNGEE. The source of the sample is a study of blood T cell repertoires in COVID-19. For the study at large: Italy, Spain and the United States were the sources of the convalescent and acute COVID-19 samples. The cDNA or gDNA used as material had been derived from T cells, B-cell-depleted T cells, or PBMCs.

This sequence joins TRBV9 and TRBJ2-1; the match to TRBD2 covers 9 bases. The receptor was derived from a woman in her 50s with active or convalescent COVID-19. The sample comprised peripheral blood. The CDR3 DNA reads as TGTGCCAGCAGCGTTTTAGCGGGAGACGGCAATGAGCAGTTCTTC. Residues: CASSVLAGDGNEQFF.